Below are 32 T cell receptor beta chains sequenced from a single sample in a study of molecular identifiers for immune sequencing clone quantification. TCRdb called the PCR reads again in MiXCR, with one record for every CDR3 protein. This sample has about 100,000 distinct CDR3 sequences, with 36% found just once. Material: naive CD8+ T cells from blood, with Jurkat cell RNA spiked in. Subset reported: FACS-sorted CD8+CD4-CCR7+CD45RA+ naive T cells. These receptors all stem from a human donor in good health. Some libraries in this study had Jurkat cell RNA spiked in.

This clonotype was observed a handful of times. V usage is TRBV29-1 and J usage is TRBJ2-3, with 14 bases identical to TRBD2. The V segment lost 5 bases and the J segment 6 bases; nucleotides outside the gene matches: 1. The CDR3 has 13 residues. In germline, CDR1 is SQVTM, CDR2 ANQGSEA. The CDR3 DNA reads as TGCAGCGTTCGGACTAGCGGGAGGGATACGCAGTATTTT. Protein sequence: CSVRTSGRDTQYF.

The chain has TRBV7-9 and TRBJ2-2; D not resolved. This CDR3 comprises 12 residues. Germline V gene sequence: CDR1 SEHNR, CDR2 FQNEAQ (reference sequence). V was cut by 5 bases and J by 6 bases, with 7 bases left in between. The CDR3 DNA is TGTGCCAGCAGCGGGGTCTCCGGGGAGCTGTTTTTT. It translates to CASSGVSGELFF.

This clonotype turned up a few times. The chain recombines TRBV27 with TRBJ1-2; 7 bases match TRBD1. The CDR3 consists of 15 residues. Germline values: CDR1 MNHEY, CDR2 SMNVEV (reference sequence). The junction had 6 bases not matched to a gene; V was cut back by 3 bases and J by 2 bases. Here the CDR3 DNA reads TGTGCCAGCAGTTTTGGATGGGGACAGAACTATGGCTACACCTTC. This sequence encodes CASSFGWGQNYGYTF.

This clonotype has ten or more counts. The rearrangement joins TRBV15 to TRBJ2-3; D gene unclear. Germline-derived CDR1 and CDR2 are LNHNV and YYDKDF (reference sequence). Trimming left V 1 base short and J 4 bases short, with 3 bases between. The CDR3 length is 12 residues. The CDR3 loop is CATSRGADTQYF. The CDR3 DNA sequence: TGTGCCACCAGCAGAGGTGCAGATACGCAGTATTTT.

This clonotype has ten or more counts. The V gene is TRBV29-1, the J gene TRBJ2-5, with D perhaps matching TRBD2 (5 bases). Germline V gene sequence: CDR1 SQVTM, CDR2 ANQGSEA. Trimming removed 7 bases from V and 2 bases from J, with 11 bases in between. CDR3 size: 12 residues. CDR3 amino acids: CSGGEEQETQYF. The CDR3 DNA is TGCAGCGGGGGAGAAGAGCAAGAGACCCAGTACTTC.

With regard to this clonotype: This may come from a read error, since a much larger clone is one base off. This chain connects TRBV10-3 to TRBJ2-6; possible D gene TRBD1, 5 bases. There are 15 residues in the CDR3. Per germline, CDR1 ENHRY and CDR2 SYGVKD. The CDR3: CAITVQNSGANVLPF. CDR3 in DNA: TGTGCCATCACAGTACAGAACTCTGGGGCCAACGTCCTGCCTTTC.

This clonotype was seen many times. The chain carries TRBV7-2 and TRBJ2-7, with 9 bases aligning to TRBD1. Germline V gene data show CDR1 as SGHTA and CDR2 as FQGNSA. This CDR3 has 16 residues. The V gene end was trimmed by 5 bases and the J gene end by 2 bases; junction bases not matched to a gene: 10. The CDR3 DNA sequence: TGTGCCAGCAGCAAACACCGGGACAGGGCAACCTACGAGCAGTACTTC. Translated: CASSKHRDRATYEQYF.

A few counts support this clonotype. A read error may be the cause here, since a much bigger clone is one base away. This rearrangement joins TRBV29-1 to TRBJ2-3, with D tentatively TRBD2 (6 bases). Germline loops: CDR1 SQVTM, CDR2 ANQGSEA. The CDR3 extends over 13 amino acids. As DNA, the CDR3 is TGCCGCGCGCTTTTGGGGGAGGCAGATACGCAGTATTTT. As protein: CRALLGEADTQYF.

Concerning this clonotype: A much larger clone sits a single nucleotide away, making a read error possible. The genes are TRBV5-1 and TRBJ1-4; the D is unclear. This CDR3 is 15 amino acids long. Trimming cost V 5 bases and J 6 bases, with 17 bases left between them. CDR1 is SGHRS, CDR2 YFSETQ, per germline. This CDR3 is CASSPGLLMDEKLFF. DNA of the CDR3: TGCGCCAGCAGTCCGGGCCTCCTCATGGATGAAAAACTGTTTTTT. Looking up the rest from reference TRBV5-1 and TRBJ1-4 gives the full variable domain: KAGVTQTPRYLIKTRGQQVTLSCSPISGHRSVSWYQQTPGQGLQFLFEYFSETQRNKGNFPGRFSGRQFSNSRSEMNVSTLELGDSALYLCASSPGLLMDEKLFFGSGTQLSVL.

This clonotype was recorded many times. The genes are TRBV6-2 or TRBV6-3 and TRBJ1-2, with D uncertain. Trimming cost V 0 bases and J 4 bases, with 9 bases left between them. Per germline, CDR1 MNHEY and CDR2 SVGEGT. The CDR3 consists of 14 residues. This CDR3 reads CASSYSHPGYGYTF. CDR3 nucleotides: TGTGCCAGCAGTTACTCACACCCCGGCTATGGCTACACCTTC.

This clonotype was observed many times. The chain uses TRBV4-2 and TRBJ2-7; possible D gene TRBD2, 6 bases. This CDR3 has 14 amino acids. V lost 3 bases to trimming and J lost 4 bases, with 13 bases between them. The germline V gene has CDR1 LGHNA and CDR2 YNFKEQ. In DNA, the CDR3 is TGTGCCAGCAGCCATCCCGGGGGAGGTTACGAGCAGTACTTC. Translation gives CASSHPGGGYEQYF.

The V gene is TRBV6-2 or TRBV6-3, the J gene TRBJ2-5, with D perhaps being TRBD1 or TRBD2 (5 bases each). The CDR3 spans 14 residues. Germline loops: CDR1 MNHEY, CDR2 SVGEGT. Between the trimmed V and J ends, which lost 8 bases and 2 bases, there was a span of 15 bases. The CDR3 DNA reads TGTGCCAGCGGGGGAGACAGAAGACAAGAGACCCAGTACTTC. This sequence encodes CASGGDRRQETQYF.

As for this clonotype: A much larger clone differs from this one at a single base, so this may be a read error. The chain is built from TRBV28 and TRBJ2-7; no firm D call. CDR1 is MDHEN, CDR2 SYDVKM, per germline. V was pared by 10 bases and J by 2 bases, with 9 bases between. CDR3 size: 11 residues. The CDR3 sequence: CATHIPYEQYF. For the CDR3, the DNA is TGTGCCACACATATACCCTACGAGCAGTACTTC.

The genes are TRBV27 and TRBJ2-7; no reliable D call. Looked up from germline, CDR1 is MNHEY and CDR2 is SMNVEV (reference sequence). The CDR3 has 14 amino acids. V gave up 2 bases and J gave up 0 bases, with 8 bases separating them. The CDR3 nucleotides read TGTGCCAGCAGTTTAAGCAGCTTCTCCTACGAGCAGTACTTC. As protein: CASSLSSFSYEQYF.

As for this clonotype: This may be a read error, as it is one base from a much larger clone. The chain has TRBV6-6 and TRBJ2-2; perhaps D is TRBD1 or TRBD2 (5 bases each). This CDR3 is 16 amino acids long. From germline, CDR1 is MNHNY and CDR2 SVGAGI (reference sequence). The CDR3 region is CASSIPGTLSTGEQFF. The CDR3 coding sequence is TGTGCCAGCAGTATCCCCGGGACCCTTAGCACCGGGGAGCAGTTTTTT.

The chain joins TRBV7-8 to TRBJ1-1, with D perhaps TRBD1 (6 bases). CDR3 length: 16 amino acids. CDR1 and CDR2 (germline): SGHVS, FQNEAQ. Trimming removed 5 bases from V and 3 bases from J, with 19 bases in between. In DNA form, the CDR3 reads TGTGCCAGCAGCCCCATTCGTTACAGGGAGGACACTGAAGCTTTCTTT. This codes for CASSPIRYREDTEAFF.

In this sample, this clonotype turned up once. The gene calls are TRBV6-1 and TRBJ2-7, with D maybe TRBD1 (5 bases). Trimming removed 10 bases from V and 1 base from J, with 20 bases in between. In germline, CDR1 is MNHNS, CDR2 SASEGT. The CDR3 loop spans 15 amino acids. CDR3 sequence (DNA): TGTGCCACCTACATCGACAGTACGTTATCCTACGAGCAGTACTTC. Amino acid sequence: CATYIDSTLSYEQYF.

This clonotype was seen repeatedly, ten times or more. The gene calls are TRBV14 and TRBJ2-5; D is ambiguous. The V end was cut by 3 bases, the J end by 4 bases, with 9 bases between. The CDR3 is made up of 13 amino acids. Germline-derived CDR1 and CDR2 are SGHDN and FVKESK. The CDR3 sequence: CASSHFGVETQYF. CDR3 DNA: TGTGCCAGCAGCCATTTTGGGGTAGAGACCCAGTACTTC.

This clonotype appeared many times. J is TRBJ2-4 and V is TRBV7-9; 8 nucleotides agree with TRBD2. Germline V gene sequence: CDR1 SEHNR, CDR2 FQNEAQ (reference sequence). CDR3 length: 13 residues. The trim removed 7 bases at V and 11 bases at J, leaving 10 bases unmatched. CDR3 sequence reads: CASTATSEFLQYF. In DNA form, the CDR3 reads TGTGCCAGCACTGCGACTAGCGAATTTCTTCAGTACTTC.

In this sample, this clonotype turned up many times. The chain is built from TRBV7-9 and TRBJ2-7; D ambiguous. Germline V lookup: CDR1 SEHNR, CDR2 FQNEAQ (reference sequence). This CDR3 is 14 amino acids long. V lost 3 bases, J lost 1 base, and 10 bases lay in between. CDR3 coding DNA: TGTGCCAGCAGCTTTTCTCTTACTTCCTACGAGCAGTACTTC. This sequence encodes CASSFSLTSYEQYF.

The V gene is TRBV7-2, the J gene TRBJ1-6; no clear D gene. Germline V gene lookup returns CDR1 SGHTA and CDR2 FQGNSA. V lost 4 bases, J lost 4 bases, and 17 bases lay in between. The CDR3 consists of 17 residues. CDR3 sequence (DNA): TGTGCCAGCAGCTCCCGAACGACACTACCATATAATTCACCCCTCCACTTT. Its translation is CASSSRTTLPYNSPLHF. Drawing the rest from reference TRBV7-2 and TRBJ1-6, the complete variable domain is GAGVSQSPSNKVTEKGKDVELRCDPISGHTALYWYRQSLGQGLEFLIYFQGNSAPDKSGLPSDRFSAERTGGSVSTLTIQRTQQEDSAVYLCASSSRTTLPYNSPLHFGNGTRLTVT.

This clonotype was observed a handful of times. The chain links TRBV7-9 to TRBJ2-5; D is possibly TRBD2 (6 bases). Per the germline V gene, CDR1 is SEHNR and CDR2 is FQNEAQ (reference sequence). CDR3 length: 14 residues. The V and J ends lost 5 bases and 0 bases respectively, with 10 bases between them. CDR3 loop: CASSPGLNQETQYF. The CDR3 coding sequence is TGTGCCAGCAGCCCCGGACTAAACCAAGAGACCCAGTACTTC.

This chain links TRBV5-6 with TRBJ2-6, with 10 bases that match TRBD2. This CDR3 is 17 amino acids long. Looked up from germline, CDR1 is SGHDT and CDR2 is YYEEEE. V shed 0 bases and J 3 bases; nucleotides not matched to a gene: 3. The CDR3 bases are TGTGCCAGCAGCTTGGTCCTAGCGGGAGTTGGGGCCAACGTCCTGACTTTC. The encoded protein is CASSLVLAGVGANVLTF. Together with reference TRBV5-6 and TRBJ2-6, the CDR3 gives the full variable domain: DAGVTQSPTHLIKTRGQQVTLRCSPKSGHDTVSWYQQALGQGPQFIFQYYEEEERQRGNFPDRFSGHQFPNYSSELNVNALLLGDSALYLCASSLVLAGVGANVLTFGAGSRLTVL.

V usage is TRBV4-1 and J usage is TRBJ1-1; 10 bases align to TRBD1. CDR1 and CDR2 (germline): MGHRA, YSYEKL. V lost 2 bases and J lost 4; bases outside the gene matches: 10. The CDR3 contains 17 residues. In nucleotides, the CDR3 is TGCGCCAGCAGCCAACCAACCGGACAGGGGGAGACCACTGAAGCTTTCTTT. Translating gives CASSQPTGQGETTEAFF.

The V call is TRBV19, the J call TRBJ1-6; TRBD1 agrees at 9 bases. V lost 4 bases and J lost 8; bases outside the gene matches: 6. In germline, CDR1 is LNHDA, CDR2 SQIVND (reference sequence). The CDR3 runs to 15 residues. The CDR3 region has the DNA TGTGCCAGTAGTACCACGGACAGGGGAGATTCACCCCTCCACTTT. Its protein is CASSTTDRGDSPLHF.

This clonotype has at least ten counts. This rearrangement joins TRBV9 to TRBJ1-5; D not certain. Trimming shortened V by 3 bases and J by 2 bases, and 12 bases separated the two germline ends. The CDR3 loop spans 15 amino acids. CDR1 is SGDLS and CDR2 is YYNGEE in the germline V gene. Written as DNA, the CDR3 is TGTGCCAGCAGCGCCAACGAGTGGGGCAATCAGCCCCAGCATTTT. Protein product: CASSANEWGNQPQHF.

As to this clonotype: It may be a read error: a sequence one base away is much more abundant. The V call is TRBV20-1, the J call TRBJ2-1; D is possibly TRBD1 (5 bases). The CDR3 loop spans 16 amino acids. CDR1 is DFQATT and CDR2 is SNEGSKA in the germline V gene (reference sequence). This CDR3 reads CSARDFKGKTYNAQFF. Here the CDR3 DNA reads TGCAGTGCTAGAGATTTCAAGGGGAAAACCTACAATGCGCAGTTCTTC.

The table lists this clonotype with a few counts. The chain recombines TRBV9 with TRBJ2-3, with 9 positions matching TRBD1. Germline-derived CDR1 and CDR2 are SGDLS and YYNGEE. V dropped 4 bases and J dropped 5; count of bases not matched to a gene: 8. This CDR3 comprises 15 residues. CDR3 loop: CASSLTGGFVDTQYF. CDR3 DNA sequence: TGTGCCAGCAGCCTAACAGGGGGCTTCGTAGATACGCAGTATTTT. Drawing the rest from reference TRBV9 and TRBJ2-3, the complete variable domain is DSGVTQTPKHLITATGQRVTLRCSPRSGDLSVYWYQQSLDQGLQFLIQYYNGEERAKGNILERFSAQQFPDLHSELNLSSLELGDSALYFCASSLTGGFVDTQYFGPGTRLTVL.

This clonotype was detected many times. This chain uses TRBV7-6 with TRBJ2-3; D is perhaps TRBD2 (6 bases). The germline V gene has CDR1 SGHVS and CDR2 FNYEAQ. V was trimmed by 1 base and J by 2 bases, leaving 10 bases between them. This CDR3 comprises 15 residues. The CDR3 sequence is CASSLVQRATDTQYF. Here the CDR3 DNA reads TGTGCCAGCAGCTTAGTCCAGCGGGCCACAGATACGCAGTATTTT.

CDR3 nucleotide sequence: TGTGCCAGCGGTCTCCGGACTAGCGGCCTAGAGACCCAGTACTTC. It specifies CASGLRTSGLETQYF. The chain joins TRBV28 to TRBJ2-5; TRBD2 matches at 10 bases. V trimming: 8 bases; J trimming: 4 bases; junction bases outside the gene matches: 10. From germline, CDR1 is MDHEN and CDR2 SYDVKM. The CDR3 runs 15 residues. Combining the CDR3 with reference TRBV28 and TRBJ2-5 gives the whole variable domain DVKVTQSSRYLVKRTGEKVFLECVQDMDHENMFWYRQDPGLGLRLIYFSYDVKMKEKGDIPEGYSVSREKKERFSLILESASTNQTSMYLCASGLRTSGLETQYFGPGTRLLVL.

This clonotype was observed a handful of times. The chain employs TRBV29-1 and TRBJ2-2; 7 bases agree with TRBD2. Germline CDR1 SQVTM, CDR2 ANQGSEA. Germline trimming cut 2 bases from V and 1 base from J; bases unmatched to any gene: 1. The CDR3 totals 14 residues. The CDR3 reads CSVELAENTGELFF. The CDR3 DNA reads TGCAGCGTTGAACTAGCGGAGAACACCGGGGAGCTGTTTTTT.

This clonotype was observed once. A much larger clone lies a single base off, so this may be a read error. The CDR3 spells CASGSPSGSADTQNF. The CDR3 region has the DNA TGTGCCAGCGGGAGCCCTAGCGGGAGCGCAGATACGCAGAATTTT. The chain has TRBV25-1 and TRBJ2-3, with 10 bases aligning to TRBD2. Germline loops: CDR1 MGHDK, CDR2 SYGVNS. The CDR3 loop spans 15 amino acids.